This T cell receptor (beta chain) was recorded in a study of T cell changes during pregnancy in multiple sclerosis. This CDR3 contains 15 residues. V was pared by 1 base and J by 0 bases, with 10 bases between. Germline V gene data show CDR1 as GTSNPN and CDR2 as SVGIG (reference sequence). Method: immunoSEQ multiplex PCR; TCRdb's copy keeps in-frame clones and lacks some. There are over 30,000 clones in the sample; roughly 89% occur only once, and under 0.75% lies in the top ten. The J gene is TRBJ1-3, the V gene TRBV30; the D gene is possibly TRBD1 (5 bases). The TCR comes from a female donor in good health, enrolled as a control in a pregnancy study. Sequencing used CD4+ T cells from peripheral blood mononuclear cells, obtained in the second trimester of pregnancy. The CDR3 coding sequence is TGTGCCTGGAGTGGCGGGGGACCCTCTGGAAACACCATATATTTT. It yields the protein CAWSGGGPSGNTIYF.